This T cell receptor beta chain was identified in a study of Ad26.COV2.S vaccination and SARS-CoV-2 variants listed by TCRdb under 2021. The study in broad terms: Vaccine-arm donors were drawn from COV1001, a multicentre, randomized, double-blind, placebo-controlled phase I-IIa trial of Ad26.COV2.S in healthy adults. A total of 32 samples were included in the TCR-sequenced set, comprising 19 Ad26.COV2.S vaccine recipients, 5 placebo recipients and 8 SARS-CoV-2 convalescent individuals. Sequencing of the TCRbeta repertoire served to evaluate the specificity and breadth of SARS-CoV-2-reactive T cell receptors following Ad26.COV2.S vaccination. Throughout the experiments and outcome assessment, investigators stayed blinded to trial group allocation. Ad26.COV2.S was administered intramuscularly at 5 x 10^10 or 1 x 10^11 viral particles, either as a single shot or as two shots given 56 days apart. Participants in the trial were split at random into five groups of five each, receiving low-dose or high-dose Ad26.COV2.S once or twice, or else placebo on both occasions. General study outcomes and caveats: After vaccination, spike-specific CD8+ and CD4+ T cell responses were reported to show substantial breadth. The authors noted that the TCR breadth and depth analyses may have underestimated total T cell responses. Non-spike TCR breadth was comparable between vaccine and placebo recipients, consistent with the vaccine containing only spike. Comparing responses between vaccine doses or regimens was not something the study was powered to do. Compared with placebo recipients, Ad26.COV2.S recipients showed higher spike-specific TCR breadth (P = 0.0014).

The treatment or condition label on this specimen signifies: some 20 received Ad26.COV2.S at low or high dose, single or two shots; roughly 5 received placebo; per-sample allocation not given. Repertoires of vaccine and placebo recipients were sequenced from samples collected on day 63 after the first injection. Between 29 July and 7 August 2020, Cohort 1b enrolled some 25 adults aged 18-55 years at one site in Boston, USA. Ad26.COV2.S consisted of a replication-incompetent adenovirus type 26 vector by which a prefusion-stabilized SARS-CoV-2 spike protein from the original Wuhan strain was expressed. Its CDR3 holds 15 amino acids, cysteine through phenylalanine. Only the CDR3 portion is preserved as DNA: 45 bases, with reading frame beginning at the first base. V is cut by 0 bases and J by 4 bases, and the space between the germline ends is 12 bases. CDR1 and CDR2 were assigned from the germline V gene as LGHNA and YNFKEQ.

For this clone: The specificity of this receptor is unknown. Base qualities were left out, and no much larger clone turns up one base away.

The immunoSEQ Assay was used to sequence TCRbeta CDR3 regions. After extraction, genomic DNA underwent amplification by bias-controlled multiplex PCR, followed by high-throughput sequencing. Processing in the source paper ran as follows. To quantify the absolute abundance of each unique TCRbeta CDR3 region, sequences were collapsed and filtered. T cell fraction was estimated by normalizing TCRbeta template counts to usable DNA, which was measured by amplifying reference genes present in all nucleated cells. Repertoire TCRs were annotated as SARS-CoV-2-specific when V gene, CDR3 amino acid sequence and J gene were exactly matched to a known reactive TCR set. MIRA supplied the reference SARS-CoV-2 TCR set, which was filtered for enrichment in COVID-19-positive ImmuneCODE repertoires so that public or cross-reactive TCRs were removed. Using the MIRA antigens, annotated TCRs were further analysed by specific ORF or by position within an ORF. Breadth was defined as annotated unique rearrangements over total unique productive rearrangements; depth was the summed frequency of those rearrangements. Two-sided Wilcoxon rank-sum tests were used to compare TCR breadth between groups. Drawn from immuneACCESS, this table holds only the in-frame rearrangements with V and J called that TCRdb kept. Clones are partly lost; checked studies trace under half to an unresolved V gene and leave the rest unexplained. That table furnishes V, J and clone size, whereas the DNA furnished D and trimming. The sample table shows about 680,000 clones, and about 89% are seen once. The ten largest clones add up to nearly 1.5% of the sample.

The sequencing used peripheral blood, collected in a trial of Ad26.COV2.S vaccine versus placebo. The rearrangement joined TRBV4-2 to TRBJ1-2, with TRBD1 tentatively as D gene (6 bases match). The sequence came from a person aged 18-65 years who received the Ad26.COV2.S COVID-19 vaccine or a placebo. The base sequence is TGTGCCAGCAGCCAAGATCCGACACAGGGCTATGGCTACACCTTC. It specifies CASSQDPTQGYGYTF.